Shown below are 4 T cell receptor beta chains from a single sample sequenced in a study of blood T cell repertoires in COVID-19. Sequenced by immunoSEQ multiplex PCR; TCRdb stores in-frame clones only, minus some. This table holds 200,000 or so clones, approximately 90% found once. The specimen sequenced was PBMCs or T cells enriched from blood (not recorded which). All receptors come from a woman in her 30s who had recovered from COVID-19.

The V and J genes are TRBV12-3 or TRBV12-4 and TRBJ1-4; 10 bases are a match to TRBD1. The V and J ends lost 7 bases and 6 bases, in that order; junction bases with no gene match: 2. The CDR3 totals 13 residues. The CDR3, as DNA: TGTGCCAGCAAAGGGACAGGGGATGAAAAACTGTTTTTT. Encoded protein: CASKGTGDEKLFF.

The gene calls are TRBV7-8 and TRBJ1-6; D is unresolved. Germline V gene sequence: CDR1 SGHVS, CDR2 FQNEAQ. The length of the CDR3 is 15 residues. Trimming removed 4 bases from V and 7 bases from J, with 14 bases in between. CDR3 amino acids: CASSSPGITNSPLHF. As DNA, the CDR3 is TGTGCCAGCAGCTCTCCCGGGATAACCAATTCACCCCTCCACTTT.

This chain joins TRBV27 and TRBJ2-7; the D gene is possibly TRBD2 (5 bases). This CDR3 has 11 amino acids. Per germline, CDR1 MNHEY and CDR2 SMNVEV (reference sequence). V lost 7 bases, J lost 9 bases, and 13 bases lay in between. The CDR3 sequence is CASKASGLQYF. Here the CDR3 DNA reads TGTGCCAGCAAAGCCTCTGGACTGCAGTACTTC.

This chain joins TRBV7-6 and TRBJ1-3, with a weak D call TRBD1 (6 bases). Trimming left V 0 bases short and J 4 bases short, with 10 bases between. The CDR3 loop spans 15 amino acids. In germline, CDR1 is SGHVS, CDR2 FNYEAQ. The chain's CDR3 is CASSLAQGGGNTIYF. Written as DNA, the CDR3 is TGTGCCAGCAGCTTAGCACAGGGCGGGGGAAACACCATATATTTT.